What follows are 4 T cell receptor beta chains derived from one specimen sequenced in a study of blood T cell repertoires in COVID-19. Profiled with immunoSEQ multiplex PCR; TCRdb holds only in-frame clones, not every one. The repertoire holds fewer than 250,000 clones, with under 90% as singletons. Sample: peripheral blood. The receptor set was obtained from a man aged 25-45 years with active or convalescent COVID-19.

The CDR3 DNA reads TGTGCCAGCAGCTACGACAGGCACAATCAGCCCCAGCATTTT. Protein: CASSYDRHNQPQHF. The rearrangement joins TRBV7-9 to TRBJ1-5, with D possibly being TRBD1 (6 bases). The CDR3 length is 14 residues. Germline V gene lookup returns CDR1 SEHNR and CDR2 FQNEAQ (reference sequence). V lost 4 bases to trimming and J lost 3 bases, with 10 bases between them.

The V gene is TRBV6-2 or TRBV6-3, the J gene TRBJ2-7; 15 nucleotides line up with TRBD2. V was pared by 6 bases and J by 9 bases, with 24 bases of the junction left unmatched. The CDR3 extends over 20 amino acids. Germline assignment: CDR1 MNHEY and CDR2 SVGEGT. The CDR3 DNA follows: TGTGCCAGCAGCTCGACGAGGACTAGCGGGAGGGCCATGGCGCGAGGTCGGCAGTACTTC. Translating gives CASSSTRTSGRAMARGRQYF.

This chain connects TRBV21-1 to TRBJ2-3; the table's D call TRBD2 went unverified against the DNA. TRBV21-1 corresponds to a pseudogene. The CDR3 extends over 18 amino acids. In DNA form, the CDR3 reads TGTGCCAGCAGCAAAGCCCGGGTCGGGGGTACTAGCACAGATACGCAGTATTTT. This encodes CASSKARVGGTSTDTQYF.

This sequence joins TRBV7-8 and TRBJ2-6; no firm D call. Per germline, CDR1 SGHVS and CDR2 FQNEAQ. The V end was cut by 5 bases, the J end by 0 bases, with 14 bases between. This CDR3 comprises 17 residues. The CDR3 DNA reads TGTGCCAGCAGCCCAATCACTGCATTCTCTGGGGCCAACGTCCTGACTTTC. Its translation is CASSPITAFSGANVLTF.